This entry is about one TCR beta chain. Which antigen it targets is not known. No much larger clonotype is one base removed from it; base qualities were not supplied. This entry comes from a study of cytomegalovirus exposure and HLA in healthy donors (TCRdb year 2017). A note on the overall study: According to a later analysis, one platform produced both the roughly 130 validation repertoires and the approximately 600 repertoires of the first cohort. A separate validation cohort of approximately 130 different subjects was used in addition to the approximately 700-subject first cohort. The study was designed to test whether signatures of past pathogen exposure could be identified by cataloging public T cell receptors. The study combined high-throughput TCR immunosequencing, statistical association of individual TCRs with disease status, and machine learning to predict cytomegalovirus infection status. Results and caveats for the whole study, not just this receptor: Most TCR sequences were seen in very few donors, while some public TCRs were found in many individuals. All 120 or so repertoires were used to score co-occurrence in the validation cohort in a later analysis, because that analysis had no HLA typing for the cohort. Three of the identified cytomegalovirus-associated TCR beta chains were confirmed in vitro to be specific for cytomegalovirus antigens. The classifier was reported to diagnose cytomegalovirus status with high specificity and sensitivity in both the original cohort and the validation cohort. The study gave a list of 150 to 200 TCR beta chains associated with cytomegalovirus. Of the cluster scores, approximately 95% were above 0 in a later analysis, which found that TCRs clustered in the first cohort also tended to co-occur in the 120 or so validation repertoires. The authors suggested that the approach could potentially be generalized to other disease states and immunological phenotypes.

Library generation was performed with the immunoSEQ multiplex PCR assay. As for the original processing: A statistical classification framework was developed to diagnose cytomegalovirus status using the catalog of TCR beta chain sequences. This is the immuneACCESS table as TCRdb keeps it, with only in-frame sequences that have V and J called. A part of the clones is gone; compared with another copy, unresolved V genes explain less than half, and the rest is unexplained. That table furnishes V, J and clone size, whereas the DNA furnished D and trimming. This sample is represented by 45,000 to 65,000 clones; more than 80% of them were singletons. The ten largest make up around 2.9% of the sample. V is cut by 6 bases and J by 9 bases, and the space between the germline ends is 15 bases. CDR1 and CDR2, looked up from the germline V gene, are MDHEN and SYDVKM. The CDR3 has 13 amino acids, counting the end cysteine and phenylalanine. Here the CDR3 DNA is all that survives: 39 bases in frame from base 1.

The donors belonged to the validation cohort of 90 to 150 subjects, which was separate from the roughly 680-subject first cohort. This sequence uses TRBV28 and TRBJ2-1, and perhaps TRBD2 as D gene, on 6 matching bases. The clonotype originates from a man younger than 30 in good health and CMV-seronegative. Sequenced input: PBMCs. The CDR3: CASSPTLASEQFF. The nucleotide sequence reads TGTGCCAGCAGCCCAACACTAGCTAGTGAGCAGTTCTTC.